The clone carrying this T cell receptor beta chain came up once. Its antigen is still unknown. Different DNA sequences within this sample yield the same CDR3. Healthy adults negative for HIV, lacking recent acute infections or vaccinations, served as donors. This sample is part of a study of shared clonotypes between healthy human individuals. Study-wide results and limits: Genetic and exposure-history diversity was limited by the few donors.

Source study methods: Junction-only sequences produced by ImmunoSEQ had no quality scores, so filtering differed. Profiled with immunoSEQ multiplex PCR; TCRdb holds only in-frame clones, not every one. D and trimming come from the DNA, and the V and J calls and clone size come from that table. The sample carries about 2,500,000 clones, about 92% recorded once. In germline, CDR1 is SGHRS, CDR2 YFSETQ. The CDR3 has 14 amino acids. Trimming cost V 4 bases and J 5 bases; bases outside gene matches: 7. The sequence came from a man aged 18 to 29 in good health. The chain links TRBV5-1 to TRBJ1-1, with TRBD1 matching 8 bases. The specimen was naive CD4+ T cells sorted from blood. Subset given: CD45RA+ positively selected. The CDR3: CASSPRTGNTEAFF. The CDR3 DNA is TGCGCCAGCAGCCCCAGGACAGGGAATACTGAAGCTTTCTTT.